This entry concerns a single T cell receptor beta chain. Germline assignment: CDR1 SGHDT and CDR2 YYEEEE. Germline trimming cut 0 bases from V and 8 bases from J; bases unmatched to any gene: 9. This CDR3 spans 16 amino acids. Data came from immunoSEQ multiplex PCR; TCRdb stores just in-frame clones and leaves some out. The repertoire holds approximately 69,000 clones, about 82% seen once, with under 6% in the top ten. This sample is part of a study of OX40 agonist ivuxolimab in advanced cancers. Across the whole study: People who had prior anti-PD-1, anti-PD-L1 or anti-CTLA-4 therapy could take part, and around 43% had some.

J is TRBJ1-2 and V is TRBV5-6; 11 bases are shared with TRBD1. The sample was CD4+ or CD8+ T cells sorted from blood, taken in a trial of the OX40 agonist ivuxolimab. This sequence originates from an adult with an advanced solid tumor such as melanoma, head and neck, liver or kidney cancer. CDR3 in amino acids: CASSLATDRGRRGYTF. The CDR3 DNA is TGTGCCAGCAGCTTGGCCACGGACAGGGGGCGGCGGGGCTACACCTTC.